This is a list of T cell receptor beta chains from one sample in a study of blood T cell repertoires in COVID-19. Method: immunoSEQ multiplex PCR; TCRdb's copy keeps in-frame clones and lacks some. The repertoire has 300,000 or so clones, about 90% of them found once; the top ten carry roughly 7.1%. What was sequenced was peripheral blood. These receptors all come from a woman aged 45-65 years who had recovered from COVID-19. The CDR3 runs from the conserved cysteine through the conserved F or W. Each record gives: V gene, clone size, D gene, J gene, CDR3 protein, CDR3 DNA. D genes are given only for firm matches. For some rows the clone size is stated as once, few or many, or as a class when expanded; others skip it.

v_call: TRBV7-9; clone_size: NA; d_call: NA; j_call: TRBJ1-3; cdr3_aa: CASSPAGPGNTIYF; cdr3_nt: TGTGCCAGCAGCCCTGCGGGGCCGGGGAACACCATATATTTT
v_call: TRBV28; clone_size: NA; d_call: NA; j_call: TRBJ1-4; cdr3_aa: CASRTWGGATNEKLFF; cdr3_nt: TGTGCCAGCAGAACATGGGGGGGCGCAACTAATGAAAAACTGTTTTTT
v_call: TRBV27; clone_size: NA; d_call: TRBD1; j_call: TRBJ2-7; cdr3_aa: CASSRDRERSYEQYF; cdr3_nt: TGTGCCAGCAGCCGAGACAGGGAGAGGTCCTACGAGCAGTACTTC
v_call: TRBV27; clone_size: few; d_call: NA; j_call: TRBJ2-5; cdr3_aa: CASSTRPQETQYF; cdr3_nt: TGTGCCAGCAGTACCAGGCCCCAAGAGACCCAGTACTTC
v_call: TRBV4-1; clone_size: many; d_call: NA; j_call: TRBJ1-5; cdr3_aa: CASSQHRGGPQHF; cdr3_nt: TGCGCCAGCAGCCAACACCGGGGGGGACCCCAGCATTTT
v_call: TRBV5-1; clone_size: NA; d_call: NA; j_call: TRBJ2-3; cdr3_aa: CASSLEGAAYTDTQYF; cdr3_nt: TGCGCCAGCAGCTTGGAAGGGGCAGCCTACACAGATACGCAGTATTTT
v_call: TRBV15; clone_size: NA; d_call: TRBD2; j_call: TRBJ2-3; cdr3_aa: CATSREGLGGNTQYF; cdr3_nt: TGTGCCACCAGCAGAGAAGGCCTCGGGGGGAATACGCAGTATTTT
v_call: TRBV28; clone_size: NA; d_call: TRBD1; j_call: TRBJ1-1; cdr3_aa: CASRTDRVRAGAEAFF; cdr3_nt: TGTGCCAGCAGAACCGACAGGGTAAGGGCAGGGGCTGAAGCTTTCTTT
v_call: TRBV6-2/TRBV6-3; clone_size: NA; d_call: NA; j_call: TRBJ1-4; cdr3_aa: CASSSGRLGEKLFF; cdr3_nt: TGTGCCAGCAGTAGCGGACGTCTGGGTGAAAAACTGTTTTTT
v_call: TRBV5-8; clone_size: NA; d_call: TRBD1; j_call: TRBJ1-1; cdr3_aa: CASSLHRGQEAFF; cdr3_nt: TGTGCCAGCAGCTTGCACAGGGGGCAGGAAGCTTTCTTT
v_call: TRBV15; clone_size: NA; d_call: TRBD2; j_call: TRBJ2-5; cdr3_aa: CATSPRPSGETQYF; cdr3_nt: TGTGCCACCAGTCCGCGGCCTAGCGGAGAGACCCAGTACTTC
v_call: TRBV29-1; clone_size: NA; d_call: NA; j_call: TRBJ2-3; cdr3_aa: CSVVGGGTDTQYF; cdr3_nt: TGCAGCGTTGTAGGGGGGGGCACAGATACGCAGTATTTT
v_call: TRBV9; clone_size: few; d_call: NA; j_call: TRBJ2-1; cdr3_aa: CASSVKLYNEQFF; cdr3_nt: TGTGCCAGCAGCGTAAAGCTGTACAATGAGCAGTTCTTC
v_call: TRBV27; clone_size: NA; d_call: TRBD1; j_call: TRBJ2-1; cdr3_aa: CASSSSGGVYNEQFF; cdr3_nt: TGTGCCAGCAGTTCTTCAGGGGGTGTTTACAATGAGCAGTTCTTC
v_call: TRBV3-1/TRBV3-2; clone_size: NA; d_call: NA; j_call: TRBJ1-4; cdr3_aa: CASSPGHINEKLFF; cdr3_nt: TGTGCCAGCAGCCCCGGACACATTAATGAAAAACTGTTTTTT
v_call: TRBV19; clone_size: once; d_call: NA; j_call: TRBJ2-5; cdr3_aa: CASSMGDWAETQYF; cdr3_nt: TGTGCCAGTAGTATGGGAGACTGGGCCGAGACCCAGTACTTC
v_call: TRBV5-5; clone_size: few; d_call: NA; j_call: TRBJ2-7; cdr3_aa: CASSLGQSYEQYF; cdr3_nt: TGTGCCAGCAGCCTAGGACAGTCCTACGAGCAGTACTTC
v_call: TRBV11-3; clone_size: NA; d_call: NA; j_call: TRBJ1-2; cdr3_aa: CASSFNGDGYTF; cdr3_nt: TGTGCCAGCAGCTTTAACGGAGATGGCTACACCTTC
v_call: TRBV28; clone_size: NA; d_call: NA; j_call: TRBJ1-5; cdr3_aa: CASRFRVPGPQHF; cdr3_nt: TGTGCCAGCAGGTTCAGGGTCCCGGGGCCCCAGCATTTT
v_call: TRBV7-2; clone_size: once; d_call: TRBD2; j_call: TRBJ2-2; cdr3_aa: CASSFWTSLGTGELFF; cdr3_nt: TGTGCCAGCAGCTTCTGGACTAGTCTTGGCACCGGGGAGCTGTTTTTT
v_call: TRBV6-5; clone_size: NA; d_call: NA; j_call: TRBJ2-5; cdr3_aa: CASSYGGAETQYF; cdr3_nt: TGTGCCAGCAGTTACGGCGGGGCAGAGACCCAGTACTTC
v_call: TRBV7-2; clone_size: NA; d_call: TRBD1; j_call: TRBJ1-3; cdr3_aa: CASSHTGGSGNTIYF; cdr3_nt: TGTGCCAGCAGCCATACAGGGGGCTCTGGAAACACCATATATTTT
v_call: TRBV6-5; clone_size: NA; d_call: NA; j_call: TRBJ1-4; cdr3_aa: CATKRGGNNEKLFF; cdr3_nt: TGTGCCACCAAGAGGGGGGGAAACAATGAAAAACTGTTTTTT
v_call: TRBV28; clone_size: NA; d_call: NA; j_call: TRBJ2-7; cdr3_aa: CASSQERGLSYEQYF; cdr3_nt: TGTGCCAGCAGCCAAGAACGGGGACTCTCCTACGAGCAGTACTTC
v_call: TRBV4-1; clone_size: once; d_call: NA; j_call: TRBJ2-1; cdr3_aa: CASSQERAGGDNEQFF; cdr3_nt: TGCGCCAGCAGCCAAGAGAGGGCCGGCGGGGACAATGAGCAGTTCTTC
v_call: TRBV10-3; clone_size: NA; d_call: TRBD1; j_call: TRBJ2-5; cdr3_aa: CANSRGLGETQYF; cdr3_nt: TGTGCCAACAGCAGGGGGCTTGGGGAGACCCAGTACTTC
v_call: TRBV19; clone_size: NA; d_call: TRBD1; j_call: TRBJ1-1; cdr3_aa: CASSTIDRDTEAFF; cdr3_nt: TGTGCCAGTAGTACAATAGACAGGGACACTGAAGCTTTCTTT
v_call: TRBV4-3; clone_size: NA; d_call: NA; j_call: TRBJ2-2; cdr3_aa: CASSQDWTTRSGELFF; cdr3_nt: TGCGCCAGCAGCCAAGACTGGACTACCAGATCCGGGGAGCTGTTTTTT
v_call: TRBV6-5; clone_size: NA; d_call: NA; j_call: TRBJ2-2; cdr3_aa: CASSPGQNTGELFF; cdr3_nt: TGTGCCAGCAGCCCCGGACAGAACACCGGGGAGCTGTTTTTT
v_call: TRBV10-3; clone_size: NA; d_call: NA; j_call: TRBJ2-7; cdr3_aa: CAISDDRSREQYF; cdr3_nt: TGTGCCATCAGTGATGACAGGTCGCGCGAGCAGTACTTC
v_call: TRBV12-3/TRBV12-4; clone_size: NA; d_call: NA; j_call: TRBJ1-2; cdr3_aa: CASSFSGGRGYTF; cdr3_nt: TGTGCCAGCAGTTTTTCGGGGGGTCGGGGCTACACCTTC
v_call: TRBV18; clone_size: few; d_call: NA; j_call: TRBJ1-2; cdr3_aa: CASSQQGFDGYTF; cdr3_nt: TGTGCCAGCTCACAACAGGGCTTCGATGGCTACACCTTC
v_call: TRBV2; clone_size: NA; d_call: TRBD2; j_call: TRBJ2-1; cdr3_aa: CASSGSSGSYNEQFF; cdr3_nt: TGTGCCAGCAGTGGTTCTAGCGGGTCCTACAATGAGCAGTTCTTC
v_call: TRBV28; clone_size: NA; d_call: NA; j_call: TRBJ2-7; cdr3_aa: CASEGRSSYEQYF; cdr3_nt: TGTGCCAGCGAAGGTAGGAGCTCCTACGAGCAGTACTTC
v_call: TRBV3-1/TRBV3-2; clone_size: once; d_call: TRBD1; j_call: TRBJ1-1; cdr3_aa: CASSQALPGQEAFF; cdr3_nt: TGTGCCAGCAGCCAAGCTCTCCCGGGACAGGAAGCTTTCTTT
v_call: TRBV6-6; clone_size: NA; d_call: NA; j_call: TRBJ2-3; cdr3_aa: CASSPDLATDTQYF; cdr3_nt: TGTGCCAGCAGCCCCGACTTAGCCACAGATACGCAGTATTTT
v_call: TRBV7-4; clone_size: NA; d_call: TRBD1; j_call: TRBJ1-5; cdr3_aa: CASSFGGQGWSNQPQHF; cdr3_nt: TGTGCCAGCAGCTTCGGAGGACAGGGATGGAGCAATCAGCCCCAGCATTTT
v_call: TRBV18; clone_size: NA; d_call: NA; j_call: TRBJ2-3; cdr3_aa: CASSPYRGLPTDTQYF; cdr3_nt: TGTGCCAGCTCACCGTACAGAGGACTCCCAACAGATACGCAGTATTTT
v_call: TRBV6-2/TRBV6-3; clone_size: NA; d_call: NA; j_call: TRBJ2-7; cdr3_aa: CASSYGMDGAYEQYF; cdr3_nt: TGTGCCAGCAGTTACGGGATGGACGGGGCCTACGAGCAGTACTTC
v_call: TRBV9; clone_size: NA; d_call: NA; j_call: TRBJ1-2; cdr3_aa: CASSVDPGAIYGYTF; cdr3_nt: TGTGCCAGCAGCGTAGATCCTGGAGCGATCTATGGCTACACCTTC
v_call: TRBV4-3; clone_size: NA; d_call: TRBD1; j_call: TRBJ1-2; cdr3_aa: CASSPRDRDGSYTF; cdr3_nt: TGCGCCAGCAGCCCCCGGGACAGGGACGGTAGCTACACCTTC
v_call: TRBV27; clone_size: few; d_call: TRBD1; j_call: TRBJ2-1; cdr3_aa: CASSRDRTYNEQFF; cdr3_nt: TGTGCCAGCAGTCGGGACAGAACCTACAATGAGCAGTTCTTC
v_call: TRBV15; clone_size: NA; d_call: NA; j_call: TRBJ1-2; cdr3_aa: CATSREAGLGGYTF; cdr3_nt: TGTGCCACCAGCAGAGAAGCGGGTCTGGGTGGCTACACCTTC
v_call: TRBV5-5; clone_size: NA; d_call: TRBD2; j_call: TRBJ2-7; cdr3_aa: CASSLVWLAGGYEQYF; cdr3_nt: TGTGCCAGCAGCTTGGTGTGGCTAGCGGGGGGGTACGAGCAGTACTTC
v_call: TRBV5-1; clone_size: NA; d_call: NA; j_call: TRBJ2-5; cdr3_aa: CASSLGVPGETQYF; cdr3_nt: TGCGCCAGCAGCTTGGGCGTTCCCGGGGAGACCCAGTACTTC